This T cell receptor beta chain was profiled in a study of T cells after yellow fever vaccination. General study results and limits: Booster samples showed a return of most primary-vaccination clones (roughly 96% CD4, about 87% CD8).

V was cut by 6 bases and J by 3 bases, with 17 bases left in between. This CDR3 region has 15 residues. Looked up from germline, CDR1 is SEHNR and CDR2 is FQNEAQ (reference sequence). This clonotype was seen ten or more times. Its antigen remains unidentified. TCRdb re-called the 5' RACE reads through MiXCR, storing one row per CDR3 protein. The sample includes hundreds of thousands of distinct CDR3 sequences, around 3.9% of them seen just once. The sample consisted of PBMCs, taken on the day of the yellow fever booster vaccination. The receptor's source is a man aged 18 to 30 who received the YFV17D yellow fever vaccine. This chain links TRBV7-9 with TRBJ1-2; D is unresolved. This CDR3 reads CASSPPTTGDYGYTF. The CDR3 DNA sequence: TGTGCCAGCAGTCCCCCGACGACTGGGGACTATGGCTACACCTTC.